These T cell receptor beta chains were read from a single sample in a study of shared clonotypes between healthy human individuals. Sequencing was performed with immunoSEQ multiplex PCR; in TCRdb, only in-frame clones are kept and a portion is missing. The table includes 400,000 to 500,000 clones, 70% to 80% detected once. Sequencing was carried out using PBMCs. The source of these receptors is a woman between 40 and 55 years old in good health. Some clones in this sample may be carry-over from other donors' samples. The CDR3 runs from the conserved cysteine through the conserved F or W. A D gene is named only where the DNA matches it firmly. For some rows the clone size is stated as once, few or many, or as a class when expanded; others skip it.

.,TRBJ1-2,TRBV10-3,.,TGTGCCATCAGTGAGTCGACTACTAAGACTAGCTATGGCTACACCTTC,CAISESTTKTSYGYTF
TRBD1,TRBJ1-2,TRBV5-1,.,TGCGCCAGCAGCTTGGCTGGGACAGGGGGCGCCAATGGCTACACCTTC,CASSLAGTGGANGYTF
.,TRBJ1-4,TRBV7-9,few,TGTGCCAGCAGCTTAGTGGGCGGCACTAATGAAAAACTGTTTTTT,CASSLVGGTNEKLFF
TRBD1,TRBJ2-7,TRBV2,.,TGTGCCAGCAGGCCGGGACAGAGTTACTCCTACGAGCAGTACTTC,CASRPGQSYSYEQYF
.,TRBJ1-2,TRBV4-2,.,TGTGCCAGCAGCCAGGAGGGTCGTGGCTACACCTTC,CASSQEGRGYTF
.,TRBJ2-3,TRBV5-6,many,TGTGCCAGCAGCTTGAATTTGGGGACGTCCACAGATACGCAGTATTTT,CASSLNLGTSTDTQYF
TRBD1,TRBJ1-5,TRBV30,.,TGTGCCTGGAGTGCCGACAGGGACGGTCAGCCCCAGCATTTT,CAWSADRDGQPQHF
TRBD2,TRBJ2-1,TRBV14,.,TGTGCCAGCAGCCAAGTCGTACTAGCGGGAGACGAGCAGTTCTTC,CASSQVVLAGDEQFF
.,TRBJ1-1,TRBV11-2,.,TGTGCCAGCAGCTGGAGGGCAGGGAACACTGAAGCTTTCTTT,CASSWRAGNTEAFF
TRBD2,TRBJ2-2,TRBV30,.,TGTGCCGGGGACCAATCTAGCGGGAGTTGGACCGGGGAGCTGTTTTTT,CAGDQSSGSWTGELFF
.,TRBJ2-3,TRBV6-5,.,TGTGCCAGCAGCCCCTTTGACATCACAGATACGCAGTATTTT,CASSPFDITDTQYF
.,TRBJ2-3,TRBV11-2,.,TGTGCCAGCAGCAGAGGGACTAGCACAGATACGCAGTATTTT,CASSRGTSTDTQYF
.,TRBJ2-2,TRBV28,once,TGTGCCAGCAGTACAATACAGGGTGCCACCGGGGAGCTGTTTTTT,CASSTIQGATGELFF
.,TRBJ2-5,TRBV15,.,TGTGCCACCAGCAGAGCGACCTCGCGAGAGACCCAGTACTTC,CATSRATSRETQYF
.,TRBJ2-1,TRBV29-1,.,TGCAGCGTTGGAGCCGGGGACAATGAGCAGTTCTTC,CSVGAGDNEQFF
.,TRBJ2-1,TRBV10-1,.,TGCGCCAGCAGTGAATCGAGACAGGAGACTTCCTACAATGAGCAGTTCTTC,CASSESRQETSYNEQFF
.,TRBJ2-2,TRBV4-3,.,TGCGCCAGCAGCCAAGAGAAGGGAGCGCTGTTTTTT,CASSQEKGALFF
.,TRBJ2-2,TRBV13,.,TGTGCCAGCAGCTTACGATCCGGGACACAGGCGAACACCGGGGAGCTGTTTTTT,CASSLRSGTQANTGELFF
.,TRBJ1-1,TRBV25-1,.,TGTGCCAGCAGACCACAAGTGAACACTGAAGCTTTCTTT,CASRPQVNTEAFF
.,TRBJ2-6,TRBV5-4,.,TGTGCCAGCACCCACGGGGGCACCTCCTCTGGGGCCAACGTCCTGACTTTC,CASTHGGTSSGANVLTF
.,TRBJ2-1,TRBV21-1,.,TGTGCCAGCTCCCCACGGGGGGCGGGAGCCTACAATGAGCAGTTCTTC,CASSPRGAGAYNEQFF
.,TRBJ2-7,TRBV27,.,TGTGCCAGCAGTTTATCTCGGGGTACCCTGATGGAGCAGTACTTC,CASSLSRGTLMEQYF
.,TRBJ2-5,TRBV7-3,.,TGTGCCAGCAGCTTAGTCGGATCCCAAGAGACCCAGTACTTC,CASSLVGSQETQYF
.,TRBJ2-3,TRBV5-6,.,TGTGCCAGCAGTTTGCCATTCGGGTCAGATACGCAGTATTTT,CASSLPFGSDTQYF
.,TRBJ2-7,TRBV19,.,TGTGCCAGTAGTCTCGGCAGGAACTCCTACGAGCAGTACTTC,CASSLGRNSYEQYF
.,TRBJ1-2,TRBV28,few,TGTGCCAGCAGTCTGTGGCAGCTACGGGGCTACACCTTC,CASSLWQLRGYTF
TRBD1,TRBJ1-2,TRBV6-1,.,TGTGCCAGCAGTGAAATCCACGGGACAGGGGGATTCGGCTATGGCTACACCTTC,CASSEIHGTGGFGYGYTF
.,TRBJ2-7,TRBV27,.,TGTGCCAGCAGTTCAGTAGGGGATGCTAGGTACTACGAGCAGTACTTC,CASSSVGDARYYEQYF
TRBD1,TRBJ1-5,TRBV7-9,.,TGTGCCAGCAGCTTAGGGGACAGCCGGGCCCAGCATTTT,CASSLGDSRAQHF
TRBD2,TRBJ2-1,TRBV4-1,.,TGCGCCAGCAGCCACCCCGGGACTAGCGGTTACAATGAGCAGTTCTTC,CASSHPGTSGYNEQFF
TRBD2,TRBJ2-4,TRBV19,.,TGTGCCAGTAGTAGGAGTCGAACGGCTAGCGGAAAAAACATTCAGTACTTC,CASSRSRTASGKNIQYF
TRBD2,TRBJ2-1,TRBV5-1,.,TGCGCCAGCAGCTCTAGCGGGGGGTCCTACAATGAGCAGTTCTTC,CASSSSGGSYNEQFF
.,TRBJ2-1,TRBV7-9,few,TGTGCCAGCAGCTTAGCGCGGCTAGCGGACAGAAACAATGAGCAGTTCTTC,CASSLARLADRNNEQFF
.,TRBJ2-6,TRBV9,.,TGTGCCAGCAGCGTAACTCCCAGCTCTGGGGCCAACGTCCTGACTTTC,CASSVTPSSGANVLTF
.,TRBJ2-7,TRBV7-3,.,TGTGCCAGCAGCTTAATGGAAGGAGGGCCGTACGAGCAGTACTTC,CASSLMEGGPYEQYF
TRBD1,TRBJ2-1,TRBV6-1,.,TGTGCCAGCAGTGATTCCGACAGGGGCTATGAGCAGTTCTTC,CASSDSDRGYEQFF
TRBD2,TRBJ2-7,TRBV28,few,TGTGCCAGCAGTCTCCTAGCGGGAGGGGGCGTCTACGAGCAGTACTTC,CASSLLAGGGVYEQYF
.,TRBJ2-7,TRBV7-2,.,TGTGCCAGCAGCCCCCGGGGCGGCTCCTACGAGCAGTACTTC,CASSPRGGSYEQYF
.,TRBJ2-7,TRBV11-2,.,TGTGCCAGCAGCTTAGGGGCTAGTGTGGGGTACGAGCAGTACTTC,CASSLGASVGYEQYF
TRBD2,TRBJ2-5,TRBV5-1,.,TGCGCCAGCAGCCCGGGCGATAGCGGGAGTGGAGAGACCCAGTACTTC,CASSPGDSGSGETQYF
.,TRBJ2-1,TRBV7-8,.,TGTGCCAGCAGCGTAGCTGGCCGTTACGACAATGAGCAGCTCTTC,CASSVAGRYDNEQLF